A single sample is the source of the 9 T cell receptor beta chains below, sequenced in a study of blood T cell repertoires in COVID-19. TCRdb's copy holds only in-frame clones and misses some; the assay was immunoSEQ multiplex PCR. Of around 180,000 clones in the sample, 70% to 85% were seen once. Sequenced material: peripheral blood. These receptors came from a human donor in a cohort sampled during active COVID-19.

The CDR3 sequence is CASRVANRGLYGYTF. Written as DNA, the CDR3 is TGTGCCAGTAGGGTCGCCAACAGGGGACTCTATGGCTACACCTTC. The J gene is TRBJ1-2, the V gene TRBV7-3; 7 bases are a match to TRBD1. J lost 4 bases, V lost 9 bases, and 14 bases had no gene match. Germline V gene lookup returns CDR1 SGHTA and CDR2 FQGTGA. The CDR3 has 15 amino acids.

CDR3 DNA: TGTGCCAGCAGTTTAACAGGGGCGCCTAATGAAAAACTGTTTTTT. Translated, it gives CASSLTGAPNEKLFF. The chain links TRBV6-5 to TRBJ1-4, with TRBD1 matching 7 bases. Germline V gives CDR1 MNHEY, CDR2 SVGAGI. This CDR3 has 15 amino acids. Unmatched junction bases numbered 5, after V lost 4 bases and J lost 3 bases.

The V call is TRBV4-1, the J call TRBJ2-7; D may be TRBD1 (5 bases). Germline lookup yields CDR1 MGHRA and CDR2 YSYEKL. The CDR3 loop spans 14 amino acids. V was clipped by 1 base and J by 3 bases, with 10 bases between them. CDR3 residues: CASSQVGAVYEQYF. The DNA for the CDR3 is TGCGCCAGCAGCCAAGTAGGGGCGGTCTACGAGCAGTACTTC.

The CDR3 nucleotides are TGTGCCAGCAGCGGAAGGACTGGGGGCGAAAAACTGTTTTTT. Encoded protein: CASSGRTGGEKLFF. The chain has TRBV7-8 and TRBJ1-4, with a tentative D call TRBD1 (6 bases). Between the trimmed V and J ends, which lost 5 bases and 8 bases, there was a span of 15 bases. There are 14 residues in the CDR3. Germline CDR1 is SGHVS and CDR2 is FQNEAQ.

The gene calls are TRBV19 and TRBJ2-1; D is perhaps TRBD2 (5 bases). The V and J ends lost 6 bases and 0 bases respectively, with 12 bases between them. Germline loops: CDR1 LNHDA, CDR2 SQIVND (reference sequence). The CDR3 consists of 15 residues. In DNA, the CDR3 is TGTGCCAGTAGACCAAGAGGGAGCTCCTACAATGAGCAGTTCTTC. Amino acid sequence: CASRPRGSSYNEQFF.

This chain links TRBV7-3 with TRBJ2-2; 7 bases fit TRBD2. This CDR3 spans 16 amino acids. Germline lookup yields CDR1 SGHTA and CDR2 FQGTGA. V was clipped by 0 bases and J by 7 bases; unmatched bases: 8. This chain's CDR3 is CASSLTAGTWGGELFF. DNA of the CDR3: TGTGCCAGCAGCTTAACAGCGGGGACTTGGGGCGGGGAGCTGTTTTTT.

The V call is TRBV6-5, the J call TRBJ1-1; TRBD1 aligns across 7 bases. This CDR3 is 13 amino acids long. V shed 4 bases and J 7 bases; nucleotides not matched to a gene: 6. Per the germline V gene, CDR1 is MNHEY and CDR2 is SVGAGI. The CDR3 loop reads CASSFTGANEAFF. CDR3 in DNA: TGTGCCAGCAGTTTCACAGGGGCGAATGAAGCTTTCTTT.

The V call is TRBV5-1, the J call TRBJ2-1; 13 bases map to TRBD2. Losses at the gene ends were 4 bases for V and 13 bases for J; bases not matched to a gene: 14. The CDR3 length is 16 residues. Germline V CDR1 and CDR2: SGHRS, YFSETQ. CDR3 DNA: TGCGCCAGCAGCCCCCAAGAGAGGACTAGCGGGGGCCTACAGTTCTTC. Residues: CASSPQERTSGGLQFF.

V gene TRBV7-9 combines with J gene TRBJ1-2; D remains ambiguous. CDR3 length equals 12 residues. CDR1 is SEHNR, CDR2 FQNEAQ, per germline (reference sequence). Trimming cost V 3 bases and J 8 bases, with 10 bases left between them. As DNA, the CDR3 is TGTGCCAGCAGCTTCCCGAACAGCGGCTACACCTTC. The encoded protein is CASSFPNSGYTF.